Each of the 25 T cell receptor beta chains below was sequenced from the same sample in a study of cytomegalovirus exposure and HLA in healthy donors (dated by TCRdb to the late 2010s). Libraries were made using the immunoSEQ multiplex PCR assay. For the multiplex PCR, a mixture combining 60 forward primers for TCR Vbeta segments and 13 reverse primers for TCR Jbeta segments was used. TCRdb obtained this table from immuneACCESS and retained in-frame rearrangements with V and J assigned. These tables miss some clones; where compared with another copy, unresolved V genes account for less than half of the shortfall, and the remainder is unexplained. This sample's table has entries for 150,000 to 200,000 clones. About 0.8% of the sample is held by the ten biggest clonotypes. The sample consisted of PBMCs. These receptors were collected from a young woman in good health and CMV-seropositive.

The rearrangement links TRBV4-1 to TRBJ1-4; 9 nucleotides line up with TRBD1. The V gene end was trimmed by 6 bases and the J gene end by 8 bases; junction bases not matched to a gene: 7. CDR3 length: 14 amino acids. Germline CDR1 reads MGHRA; CDR2 reads YSYEKL. The CDR3 DNA reads as TGCGCCAGCAGACAACAGGGGGCAGGAGAAAAACTGTTTTTT. It encodes CASRQQGAGEKLFF.

The V gene is TRBV6-5, the J gene TRBJ2-7; D may be TRBD2 (6 bases). V was cut by 8 bases and J by 2 bases, with 16 bases left in between. The CDR3 runs 14 residues. Germline lookup yields CDR1 MNHEY and CDR2 SVGAGI. CDR3 protein: CASRSVGEAYEQYF. As DNA, the CDR3 is TGTGCCAGCCGGTCGGTCGGGGAGGCCTACGAGCAGTACTTC.

J is TRBJ1-6 and V is TRBV5-4; 10 nucleotides align to TRBD1. After removal of 2 bases from V and 17 bases from J, the junction contained 10 bases not matched to a gene. The CDR3 sequence is 14 residues long. Germline CDR1 is SGHNT and CDR2 is YYREEE (reference sequence). In DNA form, the CDR3 reads TGTGCCAGCAGCTTTGATTTGGACAGGGGGTTATTCCACTTT. This codes for CASSFDLDRGLFHF.

The chain uses TRBV6-1 and TRBJ1-6; 7 bases are a match to TRBD1. Germline V gives CDR1 MNHNS, CDR2 SASEGT. The trim removed 4 bases at V and 8 bases at J, leaving 2 bases unmatched. The CDR3 has 13 residues. CDR3 nucleotide sequence: TGTGCCAGCAGTGGGGACAGAGATTCACCCCTCCACTTT. It is translated as CASSGDRDSPLHF.

V gene TRBV19 combines with J gene TRBJ1-1; D ambiguous. Trimming shortened V by 3 bases and J by 1 base, and 12 bases separated the two germline ends. This CDR3 has 15 amino acids. CDR1 and CDR2 (germline): LNHDA, SQIVND (reference sequence). CDR3 region: CASSILVLKNTEAFF. CDR3 sequence (DNA): TGTGCCAGTAGTATTTTGGTACTAAAGAACACTGAAGCTTTCTTT. The full variable domain, in which reference TRBV19 and TRBJ1-1 provide the parts outside the CDR3, is DGGITQSPKYLFRKEGQNVTLSCEQNLNHDAMYWYRQDPGQGLRLIYYSQIVNDFQKGDIAEGYSVSREKKESFPLTVTSAQKNPTAFYLCASSILVLKNTEAFFGQGTRLTVV.

The chain couples TRBV2 to TRBJ2-1; 7 bases agree with TRBD2. The CDR3 spans 12 residues. The germline V gene has CDR1 SNHLY and CDR2 FYNNEI. V lost 7 bases, J lost 7 bases, and 4 bases stayed unmatched. The CDR3 nucleotides are TGTGCCAGCACCATCGGGGGGAATGAGCAGTTCTTC. Protein sequence: CASTIGGNEQFF. Complete variable domain (other parts from reference TRBV2 and TRBJ2-1): EPEVTQTPSHQVTQMGQEVILRCVPISNHLYFYWYRQILGQKVEFLVSFYNNEISEKSEIFDDQFSVERPDGSNFTLKIRSTKLEDSAMYFCASTIGGNEQFFGPGTRLTVL.

The chain has TRBV2 and TRBJ1-1; D unresolved. Trimming cost V 6 bases and J 0 bases, with 8 bases left between them. The germline V gene encodes CDR1 SNHLY and CDR2 FYNNEI. The CDR3 totals 13 residues. CDR3 coding DNA: TGTGCCAGCAGACCGGTTATGAACACTGAAGCTTTCTTT. Translated: CASRPVMNTEAFF. The full variable domain, its missing parts supplied by reference TRBV2 and TRBJ1-1, is EPEVTQTPSHQVTQMGQEVILRCVPISNHLYFYWYRQILGQKVEFLVSFYNNEISEKSEIFDDQFSVERPDGSNFTLKIRSTKLEDSAMYFCASRPVMNTEAFFGQGTRLTVV.

The chain employs TRBV4-3 and TRBJ1-2; the D is unclear. The CDR3 runs to 16 residues. Germline V gene lookup returns CDR1 LGHNA and CDR2 YSLEER. Trimming removed 0 bases at V and 1 base at J, with 12 bases between. In DNA, the CDR3 is TGCGCCAGCAGCCAAGATTTCGGTATATTTAACTATGGCTACACCTTC. Translation gives CASSQDFGIFNYGYTF.

V and J are TRBV4-3 and TRBJ1-1; 8 bases are shared with TRBD1. Unmatched junction bases numbered 10, after V lost 4 bases and J lost 6 bases. The CDR3 runs to 15 residues. Germline CDR1 LGHNA, CDR2 YSLEER. CDR3 region: CASSPMVDRDSEAFF. CDR3 in DNA: TGCGCCAGCAGCCCAATGGTGGACAGGGATTCTGAAGCTTTCTTT.

The rearrangement joins TRBV5-5 to TRBJ2-7; 8 nucleotides match TRBD2. The ends lost 0 bases at V and 4 bases at J; junction bases unmatched: 6. Germline-derived CDR1 and CDR2 are SGHKS and YYEKEE (reference sequence). This CDR3 spans 15 amino acids. The CDR3 nucleotides read TGTGCCAGCAGCTTGGCGGGGGGGACATGGTACGAGCAGTACTTC. Translation: CASSLAGGTWYEQYF.

The chain links TRBV2 to TRBJ2-2, with D perhaps TRBD2 (7 bases). Germline CDR1 and CDR2: SNHLY and FYNNEI. This CDR3 comprises 14 residues. Trimming removed 8 bases from V and 5 bases from J, with 15 bases in between. The CDR3 region is CASQGGGRTGELFF. CDR3 sequence (DNA): TGTGCCAGCCAAGGGGGGGGGCGAACCGGGGAGCTGTTTTTT.

The chain uses TRBV9 and TRBJ1-1; possibly TRBD1 for D (5 bases). CDR3 length: 16 residues. V lost 3 bases and J 2 bases, leaving 17 bases between the germline ends. Germline CDR1 and CDR2: SGDLS and YYNGEE. The chain's CDR3 is CASSGRQGALNTEAFF. In DNA form, the CDR3 reads TGTGCCAGCAGCGGGCGGCAGGGCGCCCTTAACACTGAAGCTTTCTTT.

The chain joins TRBV6-5 to TRBJ2-5; TRBD2 matches at 11 bases. Trimming cost V 3 bases and J 7 bases; bases outside gene matches: 10. Per germline, CDR1 MNHEY and CDR2 SVGAGI. The CDR3 is 16 amino acids. The DNA for the CDR3 is TGTGCCAGCAGTTATCCGACTAGCGGGGTAGCCGGGACCCAGTACTTC. This translates into CASSYPTSGVAGTQYF.

The rearrangement uses TRBV10-2 and TRBJ2-5, with TRBD2 identical over 8 bases. The J call may be faulty, since TRBJ2-7 better matches the DNA end. The CDR3 is 12 residues long. Per germline, CDR1 WSHSY and CDR2 SAAADI. The CDR3 region is CASSELAVEQYF. The CDR3 DNA reads as TGCGCCAGCAGTGAACTAGCGGTCGAGCAGTACTTC.

This sequence joins TRBV11-2 and TRBJ1-1; tentatively, D is TRBD1 (6 bases). Germline lookup yields CDR1 SGHAT and CDR2 FQNNGV. This CDR3 spans 16 amino acids. V was cut by 1 base and J by 5 bases, with 17 bases left in between. The CDR3 loop is CASSLAYQGYGTEAFF. CDR3 bases: TGTGCCAGCAGCTTAGCCTATCAGGGGTACGGGACTGAAGCTTTCTTT.

The chain uses TRBV19 and TRBJ2-3; 11 bases align to TRBD2. The CDR3 runs 18 residues. The trim removed 5 bases at V and 1 base at J, leaving 11 bases unmatched. Germline CDR1 reads LNHDA; CDR2 reads SQIVND (reference sequence). The CDR3 loop is CASSLLAGVPGGTDTQYF. CDR3 sequence (DNA): TGTGCCAGTAGTCTACTAGCGGGAGTACCAGGGGGCACAGATACGCAGTATTTT.

The chain uses TRBV13 and TRBJ2-1, with TRBD1 matching over 9 bases. Germline CDR1 is PRHDT and CDR2 is FYEKMQ (reference sequence). The CDR3 runs 16 residues. With 4 bases clipped from V and 7 bases from J, the junction kept 11 bases outside the gene matches. The CDR3: CASSSLGTGLMNEQFF. The CDR3 coding sequence is TGTGCCAGCAGCTCCTTGGGGACAGGGTTGATGAATGAGCAGTTCTTC.

This CDR3 is CASSDSADTQYF. Written as DNA, the CDR3 is TGTGCCAGCAGTGATAGCGCAGATACGCAGTATTTT. This chain uses TRBV2 with TRBJ2-3, with D possibly matching TRBD2 (5 bases). Germline loops: CDR1 SNHLY, CDR2 FYNNEI. This CDR3 contains 12 residues. Trimming stripped 3 bases from V and 4 bases from J, with 5 bases between.

This chain links TRBV7-2 with TRBJ2-2; 9 bases are shared with TRBD1. This CDR3 is 15 amino acids long. In germline, CDR1 is SGHTA, CDR2 FQGNSA. J gave up 0 bases and V 5 bases, and 1 base lay outside the gene matches. The CDR3 DNA reads TGTGCCAGCAGCAGGGACAGGGCGAACACCGGGGAGCTGTTTTTT. Its protein product is CASSRDRANTGELFF.

This chain links TRBV9 with TRBJ1-2; TRBD1 might be the D (6 bases). The CDR3 contains 14 residues. In germline, CDR1 is SGDLS, CDR2 YYNGEE. V was trimmed by 5 bases and J by 6 bases, leaving 17 bases between them. CDR3 bases: TGTGCCAGCAGTGAGCAACAGGGTCTTCATGGCTACACCTTC. It translates to CASSEQQGLHGYTF. The entire variable domain, with the rest obtained from reference TRBV9 and TRBJ1-2, is as follows: DSGVTQTPKHLITATGQRVTLRCSPRSGDLSVYWYQQSLDQGLQFLIQYYNGEERAKGNILERFSAQQFPDLHSELNLSSLELGDSALYFCASSEQQGLHGYTFGSGTRLTVV.

This CDR3 reads CASSAPGLAGADNEQFF. The CDR3 coding sequence is TGTGCCAGCAGCGCCCCAGGACTAGCGGGGGCCGACAATGAGCAGTTCTTC. The chain joins TRBV9 to TRBJ2-1; 13 bases align to TRBD2. This CDR3 has 17 residues. V lost 3 bases, J lost 5 bases, and 8 bases stayed unmatched. CDR1 is SGDLS and CDR2 is YYNGEE in the germline V gene.

The chain has TRBV5-4 and TRBJ2-3; possibly TRBD2 for D (6 bases). V was shortened by 3 bases and J by 0 bases, with 11 bases between the two germline ends. The CDR3 runs 15 residues. CDR1 and CDR2 (germline): SGHNT, YYREEE (reference sequence). Here the CDR3 DNA reads TGTGCCAGCAGCTGGAACGGACTAAGCACAGATACGCAGTATTTT. This gives the protein CASSWNGLSTDTQYF.

The CDR3 region has the DNA TGTGCCAGCAGCGTAGCTCCCCGGGGCTACAATGAGCAGTTCTTC. Translating gives CASSVAPRGYNEQFF. The J gene is TRBJ2-1, the V gene TRBV9; weak D call: TRBD2 (5 bases). In germline, CDR1 is SGDLS, CDR2 YYNGEE. CDR3 length equals 15 residues. Between the trimmed V and J ends, which lost 0 bases and 3 bases, there was a span of 10 bases.

The chain combines TRBV25-1 with TRBJ2-5; possibly TRBD1 for D (6 bases). The CDR3 is made up of 14 amino acids. CDR1 is MGHDK, CDR2 SYGVNS, per germline. V was clipped by 5 bases and J by 5 bases, with 15 bases between them. The CDR3 reads CASSPTGRMETQYF. DNA for the CDR3: TGTGCCAGCAGTCCCACAGGGCGAATGGAGACCCAGTACTTC.

The J gene is TRBJ1-1, the V gene TRBV2; TRBD1 matches at 8 bases. The CDR3 runs 15 residues. CDR1 and CDR2 (germline): SNHLY, FYNNEI. V trimming: 4 bases; J trimming: 3 bases; junction bases outside the gene matches: 7. CDR3 residues: CASSADRGIDTEAFF. CDR3 DNA: TGTGCCAGCAGTGCCGACAGGGGAATCGACACTGAAGCTTTCTTT.